What follows are 23 T cell receptor beta chains derived from one specimen sequenced in a study of blood T cell repertoires in COVID-19. Libraries were prepared by immunoSEQ multiplex PCR; TCRdb keeps only in-frame clonotypes and omits some of them. The sample has some 120,000 clones; around 86% are singletons. Sequencing used peripheral blood. These receptors were taken from a man between 65 and 79 years old with acute or convalescent COVID-19.

The chain has TRBV10-3 and TRBJ1-6; D remains unclear. The ends were cut back, 5 bases at V and 7 bases at J, with 6 bases in the middle. Germline CDR1 ENHRY, CDR2 SYGVKD. The length of the CDR3 is 12 residues. The CDR3: CAISTVNSPLHF. CDR3 sequence (DNA): TGTGCCATCAGTACAGTCAATTCACCCCTCCACTTT.

The chain employs TRBV9 and TRBJ1-5; 7 bases fit TRBD1. V dropped 0 bases and J dropped 7; count of bases not matched to a gene: 7. Germline assignment: CDR1 SGDLS and CDR2 YYNGEE. The CDR3 spans 15 residues. This CDR3 is CASSVDAGGSQPQHF. CDR3 in DNA: TGTGCCAGCAGCGTAGACGCAGGGGGTAGCCAGCCCCAGCATTTT.

J is TRBJ1-2 and V is TRBV5-1; D may be TRBD1 (6 bases). Germline V gene sequence: CDR1 SGHRS, CDR2 YFSETQ. Trimming removed 0 bases from V and 8 bases from J, with 11 bases in between. There are 13 residues in the CDR3. The CDR3 protein is CASSLVPGGGYTF. The CDR3 DNA reads TGCGCCAGCAGCTTGGTGCCGGGGGGCGGCTACACCTTC.

This chain connects TRBV28 to TRBJ1-2, with D unresolved. The CDR3 has 16 residues. Germline values: CDR1 MDHEN, CDR2 SYDVKM. V was shortened by 3 bases and J by 0 bases, with 14 bases between the two germline ends. The CDR3 DNA follows: TGTGCCAGCAGTTTGGGCAGAAAACCAGCTAACTATGGCTACACCTTC. Amino acid sequence: CASSLGRKPANYGYTF.

J is TRBJ1-3 and V is TRBV29-1; 7 bases match TRBD1. The length of the CDR3 is 15 residues. The ends lost 6 bases at V and 2 bases at J; junction bases unmatched: 10. Germline assignment: CDR1 SQVTM and CDR2 ANQGSEA. As DNA, the CDR3 is TGCAGCGTCGTCCCGACAGGGAAAACTGGAAACACCATATATTTT. Amino acid sequence: CSVVPTGKTGNTIYF.

The chain has TRBV9 and TRBJ2-3; 8 nucleotides align to TRBD2. The V gene end was trimmed by 5 bases and the J gene end by 0 bases; junction bases not matched to a gene: 5. Germline lookup yields CDR1 SGDLS and CDR2 YYNGEE. This CDR3 has 15 amino acids. CDR3 nucleotide sequence: TGTGCCAGCAGAGCTAGCGGGTCTAGCACAGATACGCAGTATTTT. Protein sequence: CASRASGSSTDTQYF.

The chain recombines TRBV3-1 (or the pseudogene TRBV3-2) with TRBJ1-1; D not resolved. Germline V lookup: CDR1 LGHDT, CDR2 YNNKEL (reference sequence). The CDR3 is 12 amino acids. Trimming pared 4 bases from V and 6 bases from J, leaving 9 bases between. The CDR3 here is CASSRPGSEAFF. CDR3 DNA sequence: TGTGCCAGCAGCCGACCAGGATCTGAAGCTTTCTTT.

J is TRBJ2-6 and V is TRBV5-5; D might be TRBD2 (5 bases). The CDR3 covers 16 residues. Trimming pared 1 base from V and 1 base from J, leaving 9 bases between. Germline V gene sequence: CDR1 SGHKS, CDR2 YYEKEE (reference sequence). The CDR3 loop reads CASSLLGGSGANVLTF. CDR3 DNA sequence: TGTGCCAGCAGCTTGTTGGGCGGGTCTGGGGCCAACGTCCTGACTTTC.

The rearrangement links TRBV3-1 (or the pseudogene TRBV3-2) to TRBJ1-1; 7 bases align to TRBD1. V dropped 4 bases and J dropped 6; count of bases not matched to a gene: 11. The CDR3 length is 15 residues. CDR1 is LGHDT, CDR2 YNNKEL, per germline (reference sequence). CDR3 bases: TGTGCCAGCAGCCCCCAACAGGGGCGAATCGCTGAAGCTTTCTTT. This translates into CASSPQQGRIAEAFF.

This clone was counted a single time. This chain joins TRBV9 and TRBJ2-1; maybe TRBD1 (6 bases). The CDR3 is 16 amino acids. V lost 2 bases and J 5 bases, leaving 17 bases between the germline ends. Germline V gene lookup returns CDR1 SGDLS and CDR2 YYNGEE. CDR3 sequence (DNA): TGTGCCAGCAGCGTCGATCCCCAGGGGTCGAACAATGAGCAGTTCTTC. Its protein is CASSVDPQGSNNEQFF.

The V call is TRBV5-1, the J call TRBJ1-2; 8 nucleotides line up with TRBD1. This CDR3 comprises 12 residues. The germline gives CDR1 SGHRS, CDR2 YFSETQ. The J segment lost 13 bases and the V segment lost 4 bases, leaving 9 bases of the junction unmatched. CDR3 sequence reads: CASSASGGDGTF. The CDR3 DNA sequence: TGCGCCAGCAGCGCTTCAGGGGGCGACGGCACCTTC.

This chain links TRBV5-1 with TRBJ2-5, with TRBD2 matching 9 bases. Trimming at V came to 3 bases and at J to 3 bases, leaving 3 bases not matched to a gene. Germline V gene sequence: CDR1 SGHRS, CDR2 YFSETQ. The CDR3 contains 14 residues. The CDR3 DNA follows: TGCGCCAGCAGCTCCGGGACTAGCAAAGAGACCCAGTACTTC. Protein sequence: CASSSGTSKETQYF.

The V call is TRBV11-2, the J call TRBJ1-2; D may be TRBD1 (6 bases). Germline assignment: CDR1 SGHAT and CDR2 FQNNGV. The germline V and J ends were trimmed by 7 bases and 7 bases, with 22 bases remaining between them. The CDR3 covers 15 residues. CDR3 in amino acids: CASTLRDTGGFGYTF. The CDR3 region has the DNA TGTGCCAGCACCCTCCGGGACACCGGGGGGTTTGGCTACACCTTC.

This chain joins TRBV6-1 and TRBJ1-6, with a possible D match to TRBD1 (5 bases). V lost 6 bases and J lost 9, with 18 bases in between. Germline loops: CDR1 MNHNS, CDR2 SASEGT. This CDR3 is 15 amino acids long. The CDR3 protein is CASRSLDSKGSPLHF. The CDR3 bases are TGTGCCAGCAGATCCCTCGACAGTAAGGGTTCACCCCTCCACTTT.

V and J are TRBV28 and TRBJ2-5, with TRBD1 matching over 9 bases. V shed 2 bases, J shed 5 bases, and the junction held 6 bases outside the gene matches. CDR1 is MDHEN, CDR2 SYDVKM, per germline. The CDR3 spans 15 residues. The CDR3, as DNA: TGTGCCAGCAGTTTAAACAGGGGGCGCGGGGAGACCCAGTACTTC. It encodes CASSLNRGRGETQYF.

This clone was seen more than once but under ten times. The genes are TRBV18 and TRBJ1-1, with 8 bases aligning to TRBD1. This CDR3 spans 15 amino acids. The V gene end was trimmed by 6 bases and the J gene end by 4 bases; junction bases not matched to a gene: 10. The germline V gene encodes CDR1 KGHSH and CDR2 LQKENI. CDR3 in DNA: TGTGCCAGCTCCCGGGGACAGGAGACGGGCACTGAAGCTTTCTTT. This translates into CASSRGQETGTEAFF.

This chain uses TRBV11-3 with TRBJ2-2, with TRBD2 identical over 11 bases. Per the germline V gene, CDR1 is SGHNT and CDR2 is YENEEA. The J segment lost 3 bases and the V segment lost 2 bases, leaving 5 bases of the junction unmatched. The CDR3 spans 17 residues. CDR3 sequence reads: CASSLSPGLADTGELFF. DNA of the CDR3: TGTGCCAGCAGCTTATCTCCGGGACTAGCGGACACCGGGGAGCTGTTTTTT.

The V and J genes are TRBV5-1 and TRBJ2-3; D unclear. This CDR3 region has 14 residues. Trimming pared 4 bases from V and 2 bases from J, leaving 11 bases between. Germline V lookup: CDR1 SGHRS, CDR2 YFSETQ. CDR3: CASSRIESTDTQYF. CDR3 sequence (DNA): TGCGCCAGCAGCCGAATAGAGTCCACAGATACGCAGTATTTT.

The genes are TRBV5-1 and TRBJ2-7; 8 nucleotides align to TRBD1. The CDR3 is 14 amino acids. Germline assignment: CDR1 SGHRS and CDR2 YFSETQ. J lost 5 bases, V lost 4 bases, and 8 bases had no gene match. The CDR3: CASSHGQGYDEQYF. The CDR3 DNA follows: TGCGCCAGCAGCCACGGACAGGGCTACGACGAGCAGTACTTC.

V gene TRBV4-2 combines with J gene TRBJ1-3; D call uncertain. The CDR3 length is 15 residues. The germline V gene encodes CDR1 LGHNA and CDR2 YNFKEQ. The germline V and J ends were trimmed by 1 base and 0 bases, with 7 bases remaining between them. CDR3 loop: CASSQGHGSGNTIYF. CDR3 sequence (DNA): TGTGCCAGCAGCCAAGGACACGGCTCTGGAAACACCATATATTTT.

Of note for this clone: At one of its ends the junction is not consistent with the germline gene, which may arise from a read error. The CDR3 region is CAISEWDTKAFF. The CDR3, as DNA: TGTGCCATCAGTGAGTGGGACACTAAAGCTTTCTTT. The genes are TRBV10-3 and TRBJ1-1; D might be TRBD1 (6 bases). The germline V gene has CDR1 ENHRY and CDR2 SYGVKD. This CDR3 is 12 amino acids long.

V usage is TRBV18 and J usage is TRBJ1-3; 9 bases match TRBD1. CDR1 and CDR2 (germline): KGHSH, LQKENI. The CDR3 length is 16 residues. Trimming cost V 4 bases and J 1 base; bases outside gene matches: 5. The DNA for the CDR3 is TGTGCCAGCTCACAGAAGACAGGGGGTTCTGGAAACACCATATATTTT. Translated, it gives CASSQKTGGSGNTIYF.

This clone was recorded once. The J gene is TRBJ1-4, the V gene TRBV5-1; D remains ambiguous. The ends were cut back, 0 bases at V and 3 bases at J, with 9 bases in the middle. Per the germline V gene, CDR1 is SGHRS and CDR2 is YFSETQ. The CDR3 has 15 amino acids. The CDR3: CASSLAGRPNEKLFF. The DNA for the CDR3 is TGCGCCAGCAGCTTGGCTGGGCGCCCTAATGAAAAACTGTTTTTT.